The T cell receptor (beta chain) under discussion was sequenced for a study of T cells in Graves' hyperthyroidism and ophthalmopathy. Germline loops: CDR1 SEHNR, CDR2 FQNEAQ (reference sequence). CDR3 size: 18 residues. Trimming took 4 bases from V and 4 from J, leaving 20 bases between them. RNA transcripts served as the template for amplifying TCR beta CDR3 regions. The HTBI set primed first-round TCR CDR3 RT-PCR. Each CDR3 protein is one row after TCRdb ran MiXCR on the multiplex PCR reads. The sample yields about 640,000 distinct CDR3 sequences, less than 25% seen once. What was sequenced was blood. The chain links TRBV7-9 to TRBJ2-6; the D is unclear. This TCR came from a man aged 25 to 45 with Graves' ophthalmopathy. This CDR3 is CASSSETQTYYGANVLTF. The CDR3 DNA sequence: TGTGCCAGCAGCTCTGAGACACAGACGTATTACGGGGCCAACGTCCTGACTTTC.